Listed here are 32 T cell receptor beta chains from one sample, sequenced in a study of T cells after yellow fever vaccination. TCRdb reprocessed the 5' RACE reads via MiXCR and lists one record per CDR3 protein. The sample yields roughly 140,000 distinct CDR3 sequences, 7% to 9% seen once. This specimen consisted of CD4+ T cells sorted from PBMCs, obtained 5 days after the yellow fever booster vaccination. Source of these receptors: a man under 40 who received the YFV17D yellow fever vaccine.

This clonotype was seen ten or more times. The chain recombines TRBV24-1 with TRBJ2-2; D is undetermined. V shed 10 bases and J shed 4 bases, with 6 bases lying between them. In germline, CDR1 is KGHDR, CDR2 SFDVKD. There are 11 residues in the CDR3. The CDR3 sequence: CATSATGELFF. The CDR3 region has the DNA TGTGCCACTTCAGCCACCGGGGAGCTGTTTTTT.

Comments on this clonotype: A clone one base away is much larger, so this may be a read error. The rearrangement links TRBV11-2 to TRBJ2-2; TRBD2 aligns across 10 bases. J gave up 6 bases and V 5 bases, and 9 bases lay outside the gene matches. The CDR3 sequence is 16 residues long. Germline lookup yields CDR1 SGHAT and CDR2 FQNNGV. This CDR3 is CASSTSSGRGPGELFF. The CDR3 DNA follows: TGTGCCAGCAGCACCTCTAGCGGGAGAGGTCCCGGGGAGCTGTTTTTT.

This clonotype was counted ten times or more. The V gene is TRBV4-2, the J gene TRBJ2-1, with TRBD2 as a possible D gene (6 bases). From germline, CDR1 is LGHNA and CDR2 YNFKEQ. The V end was cut by 3 bases, the J end by 10 bases, with 13 bases between. The CDR3 has 13 amino acids. The CDR3 protein is CASSQDDRGEQFF. In nucleotides, the CDR3 is TGTGCCAGCAGCCAGGACGACCGGGGGGAGCAGTTCTTC.

The table lists this clonotype with a few counts. The rearrangement links TRBV7-8 to TRBJ2-1; a possible D gene is TRBD1 (6 bases). CDR1 is SGHVS, CDR2 FQNEAQ, per germline. This CDR3 comprises 12 residues. Trimming pared 2 bases from V and 9 bases from J, leaving 8 bases between. Here the CDR3 reads CASSLLRGEQFF. The CDR3 nucleotides read TGTGCCAGCAGCTTACTCAGGGGTGAGCAGTTCTTC.

Many counts were recorded for this clonotype. The genes are TRBV28 and TRBJ2-7; D not certain. Germline V lookup: CDR1 MDHEN, CDR2 SYDVKM. There are 12 residues in the CDR3. Trimming removed 1 base from V and 3 bases from J, with 4 bases in between. The CDR3 here is CASSLLDYEQYF. CDR3 coding DNA: TGTGCCAGCAGTTTATTGGACTACGAGCAGTACTTC.

This clonotype appeared many times. This sequence joins TRBV19 and TRBJ2-5, with D perhaps matching TRBD1 (6 bases). The CDR3 is made up of 15 amino acids. CDR1 LNHDA and CDR2 SQIVND come from the germline V gene (reference sequence). Trimming pared 7 bases from V and 4 bases from J, leaving 19 bases between. CDR3 in amino acids: CASTTGWAGAETQYF. The CDR3 nucleotides are TGTGCCAGTACCACAGGCTGGGCAGGGGCAGAGACCCAGTACTTC.

The chain employs TRBV6-5 and TRBJ2-5, with 7 nucleotides matching TRBD1. V was clipped by 4 bases and J by 5 bases; unmatched bases: 7. CDR1 and CDR2 from the germline V gene are MNHEY and SVGAGI. CDR3 length: 14 amino acids. The CDR3 spells CASSSLGGAETQYF. CDR3 coding DNA: TGTGCCAGCAGTTCATTAGGGGGCGCGGAGACCCAGTACTTC.

This clonotype was found many times. An end of the junction does not agree with germline; a read error may underlie this. This chain connects TRBV6-5 to TRBJ2-7; the D is unclear. Germline CDR1 reads MNHEY; CDR2 reads SVGAGI. The CDR3 loop spans 11 amino acids. The chain's CDR3 is CASSYSSEQYF. The CDR3 coding sequence is TGTGCCAGCAGTTATTCCTCCGAGCAGTACTTC.

The chain links TRBV7-6 to TRBJ2-3, with D possibly TRBD2 on 6 matching bases. Trimming removed 5 bases from V and 0 bases from J, with 12 bases in between. This CDR3 contains 15 residues. CDR1 and CDR2 from the germline V gene are SGHVS and FNYEAQ. DNA for the CDR3: TGTGCCAGCAGCCGGATCGGGACTAGCACAGATACGCAGTATTTT. This codes for CASSRIGTSTDTQYF.

This clonotype has ten or more counts. The V gene is TRBV5-1, the J gene TRBJ2-2; TRBD1 aligns across 7 bases. The germline V gene encodes CDR1 SGHRS and CDR2 YFSETQ. This CDR3 has 15 amino acids. The junction had 3 bases not matched to a gene; V was cut back by 0 bases and J by 4 bases. In DNA, the CDR3 is TGCGCCAGCAGCTTGGGACAGGGATTCACCGGGGAGCTGTTTTTT. As protein: CASSLGQGFTGELFF. Variable domain in full (rest from reference TRBV5-1 and TRBJ2-2): KAGVTQTPRYLIKTRGQQVTLSCSPISGHRSVSWYQQTPGQGLQFLFEYFSETQRNKGNFPGRFSGRQFSNSRSEMNVSTLELGDSALYLCASSLGQGFTGELFFGEGSRLTVL.

The chain couples TRBV6-1 to TRBJ1-4; TRBD1 matches 7 bases. The CDR3 loop spans 14 amino acids. CDR1 is MNHNS and CDR2 is SASEGT in the germline V gene. With V trimmed by 6 bases and J by 7 bases, 8 bases remained unmatched. CDR3 in amino acids: CASRKTGLFEKLFF. Written as DNA, the CDR3 is TGTGCCAGCAGGAAGACAGGGTTGTTTGAAAAACTGTTTTTT.

This clonotype was counted ten times or more. This chain connects TRBV29-1 to TRBJ2-7; D may be TRBD1 or TRBD2 (7 bases each). V dropped 7 bases and J dropped 1 base, with 14 bases sitting between them. Germline V gene sequence: CDR1 SQVTM, CDR2 ANQGSEA. The CDR3 is 13 residues long. The chain's CDR3 is CSAGGGQSYEQYF. In nucleotides, the CDR3 is TGCAGCGCAGGGGGGGGGCAATCCTACGAGCAGTACTTC.

The rearrangement links TRBV18 to TRBJ1-2, with 9 bases that match TRBD1. With V trimmed by 1 base and J by 2 bases, 11 bases remained unmatched. The CDR3 runs 18 residues. Germline CDR1 reads KGHSH; CDR2 reads LQKENI. The CDR3 protein is CASSPLQGQGLKNYGYTF. The DNA for the CDR3 is TGTGCCAGCTCACCACTTCAGGGACAGGGCTTAAAGAACTATGGCTACACCTTC.

This clonotype appeared many times. This chain joins TRBV5-1 and TRBJ2-7; 9 positions match TRBD2. Germline V gene lookup returns CDR1 SGHRS and CDR2 YFSETQ. V was clipped by 2 bases and J by 0 bases; unmatched bases: 6. There are 16 residues in the CDR3. CDR3 coding DNA: TGCGCCAGCAGCTTAGATGGTAGCGGGAGCTCCTACGAGCAGTACTTC. This translates into CASSLDGSGSSYEQYF.

This clonotype was counted at least ten times. The chain joins TRBV6-2 or TRBV6-3 to TRBJ1-1; 8 bases fit TRBD1. This CDR3 comprises 14 residues. J lost 4 bases, V lost 5 bases, and 6 bases had no gene match. Germline V lookup: CDR1 MNHEY, CDR2 SVGEGT. The CDR3 reads CASSRDRRGTEAFF. In DNA form, the CDR3 reads TGTGCCAGCAGTCGGGACAGGAGAGGCACTGAAGCTTTCTTT.

This clonotype was detected only a few times. V gene TRBV5-4 combines with J gene TRBJ2-5; 7 positions agree with TRBD2. The CDR3 extends over 14 amino acids. Germline CDR1 and CDR2: SGHNT and YYREEE (reference sequence). V lost 2 bases to trimming and J lost 5 bases; unmatched junction nucleotides: 6. The CDR3 nucleotides read TGTGCCAGCAGCTTTAAGGGAGCGGGGGAGACCCAGTACTTC. Residues: CASSFKGAGETQYF.

This clonotype showed up many times. This chain links TRBV4-3 with TRBJ2-1; possible D gene TRBD2, 6 bases. V dropped 0 bases and J dropped 12 bases, with 18 bases sitting between them. CDR1 LGHNA and CDR2 YSLEER come from the germline V gene. This CDR3 has 15 residues. For the CDR3, the DNA is TGCGCCAGCAGCCAAGAGATCGGGATGGGAGGTGGGCAGTTCTTC. This encodes CASSQEIGMGGGQFF.

This clonotype was counted at least ten times. The chain combines TRBV6-5 with TRBJ2-7; TRBD1 matches 8 bases. The ends lost 7 bases at V and 3 bases at J; junction bases unmatched: 14. The CDR3 contains 16 residues. Per germline, CDR1 MNHEY and CDR2 SVGAGI. The CDR3 nucleotides are TGTGCCAGCAAATCGAGCAGGGGGCAATCAGGCTACGAGCAGTACTTC. This translates into CASKSSRGQSGYEQYF.

Many counts were recorded for this clonotype. The chain is built from TRBV6-2 or TRBV6-3 and TRBJ2-3; D unclear. The CDR3 sequence is 15 residues long. The ends were cut back, 6 bases at V and 2 bases at J, with 15 bases in the middle. Germline V gene lookup returns CDR1 MNHEY and CDR2 SVGEGT. This CDR3 is CASSRAVGNTDTQYF. Here the CDR3 DNA reads TGTGCCAGCAGCCGTGCCGTGGGGAACACAGATACGCAGTATTTT.

This clonotype was observed many times. This rearrangement joins TRBV5-5 to TRBJ2-2; no clear D. Trimming took off 0 bases at V and 3 bases at J, with 12 bases between the two ends. The CDR3 runs to 16 residues. CDR1 is SGHKS, CDR2 YYEKEE, per germline (reference sequence). The CDR3 DNA sequence: TGTGCCAGCAGCTTGGGTCTACATAAAGACACCGGGGAGCTGTTTTTT. Translating it yields CASSLGLHKDTGELFF. The variable domain in full, completed from reference TRBV5-5 and TRBJ2-2, reads DAGVTQSPTHLIKTRGQQVTLRCSPISGHKSVSWYQQVLGQGPQFIFQYYEKEERGRGNFPDRFSARQFPNYSSELNVNALLLGDSALYLCASSLGLHKDTGELFFGEGSRLTVL.

This clonotype was recorded many times. The chain recombines TRBV11-2 with TRBJ1-2, with D possibly being TRBD1 (6 bases). CDR1 and CDR2 from the germline V gene are SGHAT and FQNNGV. V was pared by 5 bases and J by 6 bases, with 13 bases between. The CDR3 has 13 amino acids. The CDR3 DNA follows: TGTGCCAGCAGCCCTCGATACAGGGATGGCTACACCTTC. It codes for CASSPRYRDGYTF.

This clonotype was counted ten times or more. The chain combines TRBV2 with TRBJ2-7, with D possibly being TRBD2 (5 bases). The CDR3 consists of 13 residues. V was trimmed by 4 bases and J by 1 base, leaving 8 bases between them. Per the germline V gene, CDR1 is SNHLY and CDR2 is FYNNEI. The CDR3 protein is CASSAGISYEQYF. For the CDR3, the DNA is TGTGCCAGCAGTGCCGGGATTTCCTACGAGCAGTACTTC.

This clonotype has more than one count but fewer than ten. V and J are TRBV7-6 and TRBJ2-5, with D hard to call. CDR3 size: 18 residues. The germline V gene has CDR1 SGHVS and CDR2 FNYEAQ. V was clipped by 6 bases and J by 1 base, with 24 bases between them. The CDR3 loop reads CASSSKESHTDSQETQYF. For the CDR3, the DNA is TGTGCCAGCAGTTCAAAGGAGAGTCACACAGACTCCCAAGAGACCCAGTACTTC.

This clonotype was seen at least ten times. The V gene is TRBV20-1, the J gene TRBJ2-3, with 9 bases identical to TRBD2. The CDR3 spans 15 residues. Trimming at V came to 6 bases and at J to 4 bases, leaving 11 bases not matched to a gene. Germline CDR1 DFQATT, CDR2 SNEGSKA (reference sequence). The DNA for the CDR3 is TGCAGTGCGAAGAAACTAGCGGGTTTGGCAGATACGCAGTATTTT. Its translation: CSAKKLAGLADTQYF.

This clonotype was observed many times. The chain combines TRBV20-1 with TRBJ2-7; 7 positions agree with TRBD1. This CDR3 is built from 13 residues. V lost 5 bases, J lost 3 bases, and 7 bases stayed unmatched. Germline V gives CDR1 DFQATT, CDR2 SNEGSKA (reference sequence). The CDR3 bases are TGCAGTGCTGGGACAGCTGGGCTCTACGAGCAGTACTTC. Protein: CSAGTAGLYEQYF.

In its sample, this clonotype was seen many times. This chain connects TRBV7-2 to TRBJ2-1; TRBD1 matches 7 bases. Germline CDR1 SGHTA, CDR2 FQGNSA. The CDR3 is made up of 14 amino acids. V trimming: 0 bases; J trimming: 6 bases; junction bases outside the gene matches: 2. The CDR3 nucleotides are TGTGCCAGCAGCTTAGCAACAGGGGTCAATGAGCAGTTCTTC. Its protein product is CASSLATGVNEQFF.

There are many counts of this clonotype. The V gene is TRBV25-1, the J gene TRBJ2-7, with D possibly being TRBD1 (5 bases). The length of the CDR3 is 13 residues. Per the germline V gene, CDR1 is MGHDK and CDR2 is SYGVNS. The V and J ends lost 4 bases and 7 bases respectively, with 14 bases between them. CDR3 protein: CASSAQGRWEQYF. For the CDR3, the DNA is TGTGCCAGCAGTGCGCAGGGCCGGTGGGAGCAGTACTTC.

This clonotype was counted between two and nine times. This sequence joins TRBV11-3 and TRBJ2-1, with 13 bases identical to TRBD2. The CDR3 totals 16 residues. V shed 1 base, J shed 11 bases, and the junction held 8 bases outside the gene matches. CDR1 and CDR2 from the germline V gene are SGHNT and YENEEA. The CDR3, as DNA: TGTGCCAGCAGCTTAGTGGGGGCCGGGACTAGCGGGAAGCAGTTCTTC. It is translated as CASSLVGAGTSGKQFF.

This clonotype was seen at least ten times. The chain carries TRBV7-2 and TRBJ2-3; either TRBD1 or TRBD2 may fit D (5 bases each). The CDR3 length is 14 residues. V shed 5 bases and J shed 1 base, with 10 bases lying between them. Germline-derived CDR1 and CDR2 are SGHTA and FQGNSA. In DNA form, the CDR3 reads TGTGCCAGCAGCCCCTCGGGGCGCACAGATACGCAGTATTTT. Protein sequence: CASSPSGRTDTQYF.

The genes are TRBV7-6 and TRBJ2-2; D is unclear. Trimming cost V 4 bases and J 10 bases, with 10 bases left between them. In germline, CDR1 is SGHVS, CDR2 FNYEAQ. The length of the CDR3 is 12 residues. The CDR3 nucleotides read TGTGCCAGCAGCTCCGGCACTTCGGAGCTGTTTTTT. This codes for CASSSGTSELFF.

This clonotype was recorded at least ten times. The chain is built from TRBV5-4 and TRBJ2-1; D ambiguous. This CDR3 has 14 residues. In germline, CDR1 is SGHNT, CDR2 YYREEE (reference sequence). Trimming cost V 2 bases and J 7 bases, with 13 bases left between them. The CDR3, as DNA: TGTGCCAGCAGCTTAGGCAGACCTCGGAATGAGCAGTTCTTC. The encoded protein is CASSLGRPRNEQFF.

The chain employs TRBV20-1 and TRBJ2-7; 9 bases map to TRBD1. Per germline, CDR1 DFQATT and CDR2 SNEGSKA (reference sequence). The CDR3 consists of 15 residues. Germline trimming cut 6 bases from V and 4 bases from J; bases unmatched to any gene: 13. The CDR3 sequence: CSALSGLGTGYEQYF. CDR3 DNA sequence: TGCAGTGCCCTAAGCGGTCTCGGGACAGGGTACGAGCAGTACTTC.